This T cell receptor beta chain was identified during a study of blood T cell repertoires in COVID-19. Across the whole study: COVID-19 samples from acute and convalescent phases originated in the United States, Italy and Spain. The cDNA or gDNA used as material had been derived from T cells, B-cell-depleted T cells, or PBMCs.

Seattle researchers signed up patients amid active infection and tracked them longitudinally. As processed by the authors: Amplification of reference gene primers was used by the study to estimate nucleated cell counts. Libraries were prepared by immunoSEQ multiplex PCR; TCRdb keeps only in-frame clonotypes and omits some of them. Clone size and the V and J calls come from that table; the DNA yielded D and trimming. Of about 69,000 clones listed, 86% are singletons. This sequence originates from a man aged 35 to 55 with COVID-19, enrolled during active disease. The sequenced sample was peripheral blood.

CDR3 amino acids: CASRVGPGAVGYTF. The CDR3 DNA sequence: TGTGCCAGCAGGGTGGGGCCAGGGGCGGTTGGCTACACCTTC. The rearrangement links TRBV28 to TRBJ1-2; TRBD1 might be the D (6 bases). Per the germline V gene, CDR1 is MDHEN and CDR2 is SYDVKM. This CDR3 has 14 amino acids. V shed 6 bases and J shed 7 bases, with 18 bases lying between them.